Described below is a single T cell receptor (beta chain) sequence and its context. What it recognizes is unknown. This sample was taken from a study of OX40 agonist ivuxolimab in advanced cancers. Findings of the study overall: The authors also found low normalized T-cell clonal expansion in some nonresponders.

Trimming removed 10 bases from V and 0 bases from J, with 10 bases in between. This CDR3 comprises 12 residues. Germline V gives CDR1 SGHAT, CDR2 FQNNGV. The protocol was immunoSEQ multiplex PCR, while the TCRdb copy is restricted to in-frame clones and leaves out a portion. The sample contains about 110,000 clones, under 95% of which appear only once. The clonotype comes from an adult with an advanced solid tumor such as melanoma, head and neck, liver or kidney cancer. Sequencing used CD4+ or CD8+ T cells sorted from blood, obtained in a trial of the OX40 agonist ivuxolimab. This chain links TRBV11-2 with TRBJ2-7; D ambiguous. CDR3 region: CAISLYSYEQYF. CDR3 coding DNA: TGTGCCATCTCTTTATACTCCTACGAGCAGTACTTC.